This entry features one T cell receptor (beta chain) sequence. Its antigen is currently not known. The sample holds no much larger clone one base away, and base qualities are not on file. TCRbeta CDR3 regions were amplified from genomic DNA using the immunoSEQ Assay, a bias-controlled multiplex PCR. In the source study's methods: Nucleated cell counts per sample were estimated from amplification of reference gene primers within the assay. To quantify the absolute abundance of each unique TCRbeta CDR3 rearrangement, sequence reads were collapsed and filtered. Productive Simpson clonality was computed per sample as the square root of Simpson's diversity index over productive rearrangements. In TCRdb, the immuneACCESS table is reduced to in-frame sequences with V and J assigned. These tables do not hold every clone; where another copy was compared, an unresolved V gene accounts for under half, and the others remain unexplained. V and J calls and clone size are given by that table; D and trimming were obtained from the DNA. The sample records a few hundred thousand clones, around 88% of which are singletons. Of the sample, 1.5% to 2% falls within the top ten clones.

The cysteine opens and the phenylalanine closes a CDR3 of 17 amino acids. The entry retains the CDR3 DNA only, 51 bases that are in frame from base 1. Trimming takes 4 bases from V and 0 bases from J, and the germline ends sit 19 bases apart. CDR1 and CDR2 are read off the germline V gene (reference sequence) as SEHNR and FQNEAQ. One collaborating source in Seattle enrolled patients while the patients were actively infected and followed the patients over time throughout the course of disease. Collaborating institutions collected whole blood in K2EDTA tubes following their own protocols. For TCRbeta analysis, collaborators shipped samples in one of three forms: frozen whole blood, isolated PBMCs, or DNA extracted from either of those sample types. The entry originates in a study of blood T cell repertoires in COVID-19 (dated by TCRdb to 2020 to 2021). About the full investigation: Collaborator samples came from the United States, Italy and Spain and covered acute and convalescent phases of COVID-19. The prospective study material was composed of cDNA or gDNA derived from T cells, B-cell-depleted T cells, or PBMCs. The dataset comprised deeply sampled blood TCRbeta repertoires from subjects exposed to, actively infected with, or recovered from COVID-19. The repertoires were released in a freely available public database meant as a resource for research on the immune response to SARS-CoV-2. The samples were drawn from two sources: the first 160 participants of the ongoing ImmuneRACE study, and fewer than 1,500 subjects contributed by 6 global collaborators. Sample metadata almost always included a de-identified subject ID, COVID-19 status, age in years and sex. Where HLA class I and class II types were available, the types were taken from metadata supplied by the sample provider, not from assay-based typing.

The paper's findings and limits, for the study overall: Clinical and demographic metadata were provided uncurated, with the amount varying by source and participant.

The sequenced material came from peripheral blood. This chain joins TRBV7-9 to TRBJ2-7, and possibly TRBD2, on 6 matching bases. The receptor's source is a woman aged 25 to 39 with COVID-19, enrolled during active disease. The CDR3 amino acid sequence is: CASSSGGGGATSYEQYF. The DNA sequence is TGTGCCAGCAGCTCCGGGGGTGGGGGAGCAACCTCCTACGAGCAGTACTTC. The reference TRBV7-9 and TRBJ2-7 proteins fill in what lies around the CDR3, so the full variable domain reads DTGVSQNPRHKITKRGQNVTFRCDPISEHNRLYWYRQTLGQGPEFLTYFQNEAQLEKSRLLSDRFSAERPKGSFSTLEIQRTEQGDSAMYLCASSSGGGGATSYEQYFGPGTRLTVT.